Reported below is one TCR beta chain. V lost 4 bases, J lost 0 bases, and 20 bases lay in between. The V gene's germline CDR1 is MGHRA and CDR2 YSYEKL. The CDR3 is 18 residues long. These data are taken from a study of T cell changes during pregnancy in multiple sclerosis. Profiling relied on immunoSEQ multiplex PCR, and the TCRdb table lists in-frame clones only, not all of them. Counted here are around 50,000 clones, around nine tenths occurring once; the ten biggest clones make up roughly 5.2%. The specimen was peripheral blood from another person, used as feeder cells. The clonotype comes from a human donor whose cells served as feeder cells for cultures in a pregnancy study. This chain links TRBV4-1 with TRBJ2-3, with D unclear. The CDR3 loop reads CASSRKTLPQTSTDTQYF. CDR3 in DNA: TGCGCCAGCAGCCGTAAAACCCTTCCACAGACTAGCACAGATACGCAGTATTTT.